This T cell receptor beta chain originates from a study of radiation and T cells in renal cell carcinoma. Noted treatment: 15 Gy SBRT to primary tumor, nephrectomy 4 weeks later. Nephrectomy followed 15 Gy stereotactic body radiation by 4 weeks. The germline gives CDR1 SQVTM, CDR2 ANQGSEA. Trimming stripped 4 bases from V and 3 bases from J, with 6 bases between. The CDR3 is 11 amino acids. Generated by immunoSEQ multiplex PCR, the TCRdb table keeps only in-frame clones and is missing some. The data hold around 9,200 clones, with roughly 50% observed a single time. Material: tumor tissue, obtained from a patient whose treatment included radiotherapy and nephrectomy. The chain carries TRBV29-1 and TRBJ1-1; D gene uncertain. This sequence was found in a man in his fifties or sixties with renal cell carcinoma. The CDR3 loop reads CSVVGDTEAFF. CDR3 nucleotides: TGCAGCGTTGTCGGGGACACTGAAGCTTTCTTT.